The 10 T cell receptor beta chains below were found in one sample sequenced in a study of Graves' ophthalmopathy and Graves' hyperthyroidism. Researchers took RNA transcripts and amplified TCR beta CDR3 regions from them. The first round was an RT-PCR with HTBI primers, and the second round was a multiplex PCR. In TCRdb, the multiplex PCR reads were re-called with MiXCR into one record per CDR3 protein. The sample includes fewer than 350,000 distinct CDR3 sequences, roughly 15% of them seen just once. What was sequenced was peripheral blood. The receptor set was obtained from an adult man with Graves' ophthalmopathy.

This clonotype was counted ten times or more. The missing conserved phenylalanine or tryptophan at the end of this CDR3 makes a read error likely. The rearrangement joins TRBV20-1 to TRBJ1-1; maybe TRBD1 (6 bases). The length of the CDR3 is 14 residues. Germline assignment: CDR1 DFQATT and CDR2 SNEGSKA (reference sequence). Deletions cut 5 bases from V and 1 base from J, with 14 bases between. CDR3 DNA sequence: TGCAGTGCTCCACCGCCAGGGGCGAACACTGAAGCTTTCCTT. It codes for CSAPPPGANTEAFL.

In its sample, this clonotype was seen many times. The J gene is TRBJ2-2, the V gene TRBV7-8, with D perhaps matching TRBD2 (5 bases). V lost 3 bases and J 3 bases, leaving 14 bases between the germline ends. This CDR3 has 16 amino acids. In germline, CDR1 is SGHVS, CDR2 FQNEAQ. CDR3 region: CASSLRGSSDTGELFF. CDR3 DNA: TGTGCCAGCAGCTTGAGAGGGAGTTCGGACACCGGGGAGCTGTTTTTT.

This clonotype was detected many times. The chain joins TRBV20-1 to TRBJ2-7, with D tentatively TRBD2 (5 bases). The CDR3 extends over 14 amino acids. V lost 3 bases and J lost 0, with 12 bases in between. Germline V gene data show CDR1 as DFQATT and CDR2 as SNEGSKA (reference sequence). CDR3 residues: CSASLRAVSYEQYF. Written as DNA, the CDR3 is TGCAGTGCTAGTTTGCGGGCGGTCTCCTACGAGCAGTACTTC.

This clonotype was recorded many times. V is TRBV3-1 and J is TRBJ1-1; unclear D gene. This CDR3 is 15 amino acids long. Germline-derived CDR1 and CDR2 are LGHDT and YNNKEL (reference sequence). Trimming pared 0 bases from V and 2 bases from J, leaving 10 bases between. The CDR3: CASSQDPARNTEAFF. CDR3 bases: TGTGCCAGCAGCCAAGATCCGGCTCGTAACACTGAAGCTTTCTTT.

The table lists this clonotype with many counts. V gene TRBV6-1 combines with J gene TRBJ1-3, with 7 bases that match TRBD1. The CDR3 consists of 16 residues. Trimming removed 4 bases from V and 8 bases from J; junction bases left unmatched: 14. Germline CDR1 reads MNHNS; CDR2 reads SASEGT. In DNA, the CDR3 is TGTGCCAGCAGTGTGACAGGGCTCCGCTCGGTCGACACCATATATTTT. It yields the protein CASSVTGLRSVDTIYF.

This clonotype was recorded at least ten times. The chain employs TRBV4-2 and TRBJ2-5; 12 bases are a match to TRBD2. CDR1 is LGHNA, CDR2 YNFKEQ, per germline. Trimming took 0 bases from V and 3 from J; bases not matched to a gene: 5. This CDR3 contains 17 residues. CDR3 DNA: TGTGCCAGCAGCCAAGAGACTAGCGGGAGTGGGGAAGAGACCCAGTACTTC. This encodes CASSQETSGSGEETQYF.

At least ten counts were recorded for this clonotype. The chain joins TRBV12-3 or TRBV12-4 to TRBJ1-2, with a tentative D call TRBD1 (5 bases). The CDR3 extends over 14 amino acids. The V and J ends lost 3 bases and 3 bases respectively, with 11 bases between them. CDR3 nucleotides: TGTGCCAGCAGTTTCAGGGCAGAGGACTATGGCTACACCTTC. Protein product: CASSFRAEDYGYTF.

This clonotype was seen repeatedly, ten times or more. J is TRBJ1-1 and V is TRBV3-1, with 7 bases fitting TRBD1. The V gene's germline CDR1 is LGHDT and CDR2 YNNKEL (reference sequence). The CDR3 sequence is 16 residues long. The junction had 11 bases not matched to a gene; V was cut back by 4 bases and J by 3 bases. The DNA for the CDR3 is TGTGCCAGCAGCCGCAGACAGGGTGGTAGGGACACTGAAGCTTTCTTT. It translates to CASSRRQGGRDTEAFF.

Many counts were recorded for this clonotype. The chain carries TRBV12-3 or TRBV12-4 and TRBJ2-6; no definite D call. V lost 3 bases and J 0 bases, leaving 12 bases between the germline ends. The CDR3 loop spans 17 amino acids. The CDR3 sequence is CASSLSSRNSGANVLTF. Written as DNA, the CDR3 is TGTGCCAGCAGTTTGTCCTCGAGAAACTCTGGGGCCAACGTCCTGACTTTC.

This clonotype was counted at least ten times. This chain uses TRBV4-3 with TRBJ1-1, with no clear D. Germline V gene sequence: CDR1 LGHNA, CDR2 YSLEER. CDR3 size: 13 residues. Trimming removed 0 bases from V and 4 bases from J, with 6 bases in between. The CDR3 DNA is TGCGCCAGCAGCCAAGACCCAGTCACTGAAGCTTTCTTT. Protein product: CASSQDPVTEAFF.